Below, one T cell receptor (beta chain) is given with its context. The antigen is not known. The sample belongs to a study of T-cell memory formation after mild COVID-19. Study context: TCR clusters were largely donor specific.

TCRdb analysed the 5' RACE reads with MiXCR anew, one entry per CDR3 protein. Among 450,000 to 650,000 distinct CDR3 sequences listed, less than 25% were seen once. Trimming removed 0 bases at V and 3 bases at J, with 18 bases between. Germline assignment: CDR1 SQVTM and CDR2 ANQGSEA. The CDR3 is made up of 16 amino acids. Study-level findings and limits: Contracting clones from day 15 to 85 had balanced CD4/CD8; later expanders favoured CD4+. Mainly CM and EM harbored the contracting CD4+ clones; mainly EMRA harbored the CD8+ ones.

The sample comprised PBMCs or a T cell subset sorted from them (not recorded which). V and J are TRBV29-1 and TRBJ2-7; a weak D match, TRBD1 (5 bases). The receptor's source is an adult woman who had mild COVID-19 (a few samples of this study predate the infection). Cell type and time point are not known. The CDR3 here is CSVEDLMAGKGYEQYF. The CDR3 nucleotides are TGCAGCGTTGAAGATCTGATGGCAGGGAAGGGCTACGAGCAGTACTTC.